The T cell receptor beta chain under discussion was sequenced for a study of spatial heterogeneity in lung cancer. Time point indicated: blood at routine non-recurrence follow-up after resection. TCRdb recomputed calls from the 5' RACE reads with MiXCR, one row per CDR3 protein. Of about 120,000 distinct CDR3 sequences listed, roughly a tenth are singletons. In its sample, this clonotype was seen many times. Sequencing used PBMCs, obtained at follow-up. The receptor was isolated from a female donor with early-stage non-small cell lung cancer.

DNA for the CDR3: TGTGCCAGTAGAGGGAGGGGCGGTGGTGGGACTGAAGCTTTCTTT. Its translation is CASRGRGGGGTEAFF. The rearrangement joins TRBV19 to TRBJ1-1, with D tentatively TRBD1 (5 bases). The germline V and J ends were trimmed by 6 bases and 5 bases, with 19 bases remaining between them. The CDR3 contains 15 residues. Germline V gene sequence: CDR1 LNHDA, CDR2 SQIVND (reference sequence).